These 9 T cell receptor beta chains share one sample of origin, sequenced in a study of cytomegalovirus exposure and HLA in healthy donors. The PCR employed 60 Vbeta primers together with 13 Jbeta primers. The assay was immunoSEQ multiplex PCR, and TCRdb's table has in-frame clones only and misses some. The sample consists of about 120,000 clones, roughly three quarters of them appearing once. Material: PBMCs. The receptors derive from a woman under 30 in good health and CMV-seronegative.

V usage is TRBV2 and J usage is TRBJ1-1; tentative D call: TRBD1 (5 bases). The CDR3 sequence is 14 residues long. Germline values: CDR1 SNHLY, CDR2 FYNNEI. V was trimmed by 6 bases and J by 6 bases, leaving 17 bases between them. CDR3 nucleotides: TGTGCCAGCAGCGCTTACCGGGGGAGAGCTGAAGCTTTCTTT. Encoded protein: CASSAYRGRAEAFF. Full variable domain (rest looked up from reference TRBV2 and TRBJ1-1): EPEVTQTPSHQVTQMGQEVILRCVPISNHLYFYWYRQILGQKVEFLVSFYNNEISEKSEIFDDQFSVERPDGSNFTLKIRSTKLEDSAMYFCASSAYRGRAEAFFGQGTRLTVV.

This rearrangement joins TRBV9 to TRBJ2-3, with TRBD1 matching 9 bases. J was trimmed by 2 bases and V by 4 bases; bases with no gene match: 5. The CDR3 spans 15 residues. CDR1 and CDR2 from the germline V gene are SGDLS and YYNGEE. The CDR3 spells CASSPRTGDTDTQYF. As DNA, the CDR3 is TGTGCCAGCAGCCCACGGACAGGGGACACAGATACGCAGTATTTT.

This chain uses TRBV5-1 with TRBJ2-2; TRBD1 aligns across 8 bases. Germline V gene lookup returns CDR1 SGHRS and CDR2 YFSETQ. This CDR3 region has 16 residues. V lost 2 bases and J lost 4; bases outside the gene matches: 7. The CDR3 here is CASSFSRGLSTGELFF. CDR3 DNA: TGCGCCAGCAGCTTCTCCAGGGGGCTGAGCACCGGGGAGCTGTTTTTT.

The rearrangement uses TRBV6-5 and TRBJ1-1; the D is unclear. Germline V gene data show CDR1 as MNHEY and CDR2 as SVGAGI. The length of the CDR3 is 15 residues. Trimming stripped 2 bases from V and 0 bases from J, with 10 bases between. The CDR3 loop reads CASSYVRGLNTEAFF. CDR3 coding DNA: TGTGCCAGCAGTTACGTCCGGGGATTGAACACTGAAGCTTTCTTT.

The gene calls are TRBV7-6 and TRBJ1-6, with TRBD1 identical over 9 bases. Germline V CDR1 and CDR2: SGHVS, FNYEAQ. The CDR3 extends over 14 amino acids. Trimming at V came to 2 bases and at J to 8 bases, leaving 1 base not matched to a gene. The CDR3 here is CASSLWDRDSPLHF. CDR3 sequence (DNA): TGTGCCAGCAGCTTATGGGACAGGGATTCACCCCTCCACTTT.

This clone has only a few counts. The chain carries TRBV9 and TRBJ1-1; 10 bases agree with TRBD1. The length of the CDR3 is 14 residues. The V gene's germline CDR1 is SGDLS and CDR2 YYNGEE. V lost 3 bases, J lost 1 base, and 0 bases stayed unmatched. The chain's CDR3 is CASSGQGANTEAFF. CDR3 bases: TGTGCCAGCAGCGGACAGGGGGCGAACACTGAAGCTTTCTTT. The full variable domain, rest sourced from reference TRBV9 and TRBJ1-1, is DSGVTQTPKHLITATGQRVTLRCSPRSGDLSVYWYQQSLDQGLQFLIQYYNGEERAKGNILERFSAQQFPDLHSELNLSSLELGDSALYFCASSGQGANTEAFFGQGTRLTVV.

Concerning this clone: One end of the junction varies from germline; a read error may be responsible. The chain joins TRBV29-1 to TRBJ2-7; 8 bases match TRBD2. CDR1 is SQVTM, CDR2 ANQGSEA, per germline. The CDR3 length is 10 residues. The CDR3 is CSVESAGEHF. CDR3 nucleotide sequence: TGCAGCGTTGAGTCAGCGGGGGAGCACTTC.

This chain links TRBV5-6 with TRBJ1-1; 8 positions agree with TRBD1. CDR1 and CDR2 from the germline V gene are SGHDT and YYEEEE. Losses at the gene ends were 4 bases for V and 6 bases for J; bases not matched to a gene: 5. The CDR3 is 13 residues long. CDR3 in amino acids: CASSMGQDAEAFF. The CDR3 DNA follows: TGTGCCAGCAGCATGGGACAGGACGCTGAAGCTTTCTTT.

The J gene is TRBJ1-1, the V gene TRBV6-6, with a possible D match to TRBD1 (5 bases). Germline V gene lookup returns CDR1 MNHNY and CDR2 SVGAGI (reference sequence). Trimming removed 8 bases at V and 0 bases at J, with 19 bases between. The CDR3 is 16 amino acids. The CDR3 DNA reads TGTGCCAGCCGAAGGACAAGGGGTGGAATGAACACTGAAGCTTTCTTT. As protein: CASRRTRGGMNTEAFF.